The TCR beta chain under discussion was sequenced for a study of blood T cell repertoires in COVID-19. Across the study: T cells, B-cell-depleted T cells, or PBMCs supplied cDNA or gDNA.

This clone was counted once. Germline V lookup: CDR1 KGHDR, CDR2 SFDVKD. This CDR3 region has 16 residues. V shed 2 bases and J shed 7 bases, with 17 bases lying between them. TCRdb keeps only in-frame clones here, not all; method: immunoSEQ multiplex PCR. The sample lists 200,000 or so clones; over 80% were seen once. The source is a man aged 55 to 70 with COVID-19, enrolled during active disease. The sequenced material came from peripheral blood. The chain employs TRBV24-1 and TRBJ2-1; TRBD1 might be the D (6 bases). The CDR3 DNA follows: TGTGCCACCAGTGATTGGGGCAGGGGTTTCGAGAATGAGCAGTTCTTC. It encodes CATSDWGRGFENEQFF.